This T cell receptor beta chain was identified during a study of blood T cells in healthy people across ages. Alongside a J-beta primer mix, a sample-barcoded 5' primer served in a second PCR lasting roughly 7 to 11 cycles. TCRdb re-called the 5' RACE reads with MiXCR, one entry per CDR3 protein. The sample records about 650,000 distinct CDR3 sequences, about 32% being singletons. This clonotype was recorded many times. Its antigen is not identified. Study-wide results and caveats: The recorded TCR beta diversity per million T cells decreased in a roughly linear manner with age. No conclusive comparison of naive versus antigen-experienced cells was possible with unsorted PBMCs.

The CDR3 has 15 residues. J was trimmed by 9 bases and V by 4 bases; bases with no gene match: 11. Germline V gene data show CDR1 as LGHDT and CDR2 as YNNKEL (reference sequence). Every donor provided 7.5 to 10 milliliters of peripheral blood. The chain uses TRBV3-1 and TRBJ2-1; the match to TRBD1 covers 8 bases. Sequenced input: blood. This TCR came from a woman older than 75 in good health. The CDR3 coding sequence is TGTGCCAGCAGCCGGACACCGACAGGGGAAGTTGAGCAGTTCTTC. It encodes CASSRTPTGEVEQFF.